The table lists the clone carrying this T cell receptor beta chain with a count of one. The antigen remains undetermined. CDR1 is SGHVS and CDR2 is FQNEAQ in the germline V gene. V lost 2 bases, J lost 2 bases, and 13 bases stayed unmatched. The CDR3 contains 20 residues. This entry comes from a study of T cell responses to AZD1222 COVID-19 vaccine. Study-wide results and limits: Receipt of two AZD1222 doses was followed by a rise in Spike-specific TCR breadth and depth.

Some clones are missing from TCRdb's copy, which holds only in-frame ones; the method was immunoSEQ multiplex PCR. The repertoire holds some 120,000 clones, with 80% to 90% as singletons. The receptor comes from an adult in good health. The rearrangement links TRBV7-8 to TRBJ2-1, with 12 bases aligning to TRBD2. The source material was peripheral blood, sampled on day 0 of AZD1222 vaccination. The CDR3 nucleotides read TGTGCCAGCAGCTTAAGCGCCGGGGGCCGGACTAGCGGGGCCTACAATGAGCAGTTCTTC. Translated: CASSLSAGGRTSGAYNEQFF.